The 13 T cell receptor beta chains presented below share a single source sample, sequenced in a study of identifying expanded T cells in peripheral blood. Profiling relied on immunoSEQ multiplex PCR, and the TCRdb table lists in-frame clones only, not all of them. This table holds about 78,000 clones, about four fifths found once. Sequenced material: blood. These TCRs come from a person aged 18 to 70 in good health.

V usage is TRBV7-2 and J usage is TRBJ2-1; weak D call: TRBD2 (5 bases). V dropped 0 bases and J dropped 0 bases, with 9 bases sitting between them. The CDR3 loop spans 16 amino acids. Germline CDR1 SGHTA, CDR2 FQGNSA. CDR3 amino acids: CASSLAGSASYNEQFF. The CDR3 DNA reads as TGTGCCAGCAGCTTAGCAGGTAGCGCCTCCTACAATGAGCAGTTCTTC.

This chain joins TRBV7-2 and TRBJ2-7; the match to TRBD1 covers 9 bases. The J segment lost 0 bases and the V segment lost 5 bases, leaving 5 bases of the junction unmatched. The CDR3 is made up of 15 amino acids. Per the germline V gene, CDR1 is SGHTA and CDR2 is FQGNSA. CDR3 nucleotide sequence: TGTGCCAGCAGCATAGGACAGGGGAGCTCCTACGAGCAGTACTTC. Translation gives CASSIGQGSSYEQYF.

V gene TRBV2 combines with J gene TRBJ2-3; 10 bases line up with TRBD1. The ends lost 4 bases at V and 2 bases at J; junction bases unmatched: 6. This CDR3 region has 16 residues. Germline loops: CDR1 SNHLY, CDR2 FYNNEI. The CDR3, as DNA: TGTGCCAGCAGTGCGACAGGGGGCGCCTTCACAGATACGCAGTATTTT. Protein sequence: CASSATGGAFTDTQYF.

V usage is TRBV5-1 and J usage is TRBJ2-5; possible D gene TRBD2, 5 bases. V lost 1 base and J lost 0, with 7 bases in between. Germline lookup yields CDR1 SGHRS and CDR2 YFSETQ. The length of the CDR3 is 14 residues. CDR3 sequence reads: CASSLWRDQETQYF. Written as DNA, the CDR3 is TGCGCCAGCAGCTTGTGGCGGGACCAAGAGACCCAGTACTTC. Variable domain in full (rest from reference TRBV5-1 and TRBJ2-5): KAGVTQTPRYLIKTRGQQVTLSCSPISGHRSVSWYQQTPGQGLQFLFEYFSETQRNKGNFPGRFSGRQFSNSRSEMNVSTLELGDSALYLCASSLWRDQETQYFGPGTRLLVL.

The gene calls are TRBV14 and TRBJ2-1; D call uncertain. Germline V gene data show CDR1 as SGHDN and CDR2 as FVKESK. The CDR3 extends over 14 amino acids. V dropped 0 bases and J dropped 7 bases, with 10 bases sitting between them. CDR3 sequence reads: CASSQDWSGNEQFF. CDR3 in DNA: TGTGCCAGCAGCCAAGACTGGTCGGGTAATGAGCAGTTCTTC.

The DNA of the CDR3 is TGTGCCAGCAGCGTAGGGGGGATGGATACGCAGTATTTT. This codes for CASSVGGMDTQYF. The chain joins TRBV9 to TRBJ2-3, with D perhaps matching TRBD1 or TRBD2 (5 bases each). Trimming pared 0 bases from V and 6 bases from J, leaving 8 bases between. The CDR3 totals 13 residues. Germline V gene data show CDR1 as SGDLS and CDR2 as YYNGEE. The full variable domain, in which reference TRBV9 and TRBJ2-3 provide the parts outside the CDR3, is DSGVTQTPKHLITATGQRVTLRCSPRSGDLSVYWYQQSLDQGLQFLIQYYNGEERAKGNILERFSAQQFPDLHSELNLSSLELGDSALYFCASSVGGMDTQYFGPGTRLTVL.

The chain couples TRBV30 to TRBJ1-2; unclear D gene. The V gene's germline CDR1 is GTSNPN and CDR2 SVGIG (reference sequence). The CDR3 sequence is 14 residues long. The V end was cut by 0 bases, the J end by 8 bases, with 16 bases between. The CDR3 coding sequence is TGTGCCTGGAGTGTACAAACAGCAACAAGAGGCTACACCTTC. Protein: CAWSVQTATRGYTF.

The chain uses TRBV2 and TRBJ1-2; D is unresolved. The germline gives CDR1 SNHLY, CDR2 FYNNEI. The germline V and J ends were trimmed by 7 bases and 3 bases, with 15 bases remaining between them. The CDR3 runs 14 residues. CDR3 nucleotides: TGTGCCAGCAATGCCGGGTATAGGGACTATGGCTACACCTTC. It codes for CASNAGYRDYGYTF.

The rearrangement joins TRBV5-6 to TRBJ2-7; D may correspond to TRBD1 or TRBD2 (6 bases each). The V and J ends lost 0 bases and 0 bases respectively, with 13 bases between them. CDR1 SGHDT and CDR2 YYEEEE come from the germline V gene. This CDR3 has 16 amino acids. The CDR3 DNA reads TGTGCCAGCAGCTTGGAAGGGGGAGGTTACTCCTACGAGCAGTACTTC. It yields the protein CASSLEGGGYSYEQYF.

The chain has TRBV7-2 and TRBJ2-3, with D hard to call. The CDR3 totals 12 residues. V shed 3 bases and J shed 8 bases, with 9 bases lying between them. In germline, CDR1 is SGHTA, CDR2 FQGNSA. CDR3 DNA: TGTGCCAGCAGCTTCCCGGCGGCTACGCAGTATTTT. Translated, it gives CASSFPAATQYF. The variable domain in full, completed from reference TRBV7-2 and TRBJ2-3, reads GAGVSQSPSNKVTEKGKDVELRCDPISGHTALYWYRQSLGQGLEFLIYFQGNSAPDKSGLPSDRFSAERTGGSVSTLTIQRTQQEDSAVYLCASSFPAATQYFGPGTRLTVL.

This rearrangement joins TRBV15 to TRBJ2-7; 13 positions agree with TRBD2. Germline V gives CDR1 LNHNV, CDR2 YYDKDF (reference sequence). V dropped 5 bases and J dropped 4; count of bases not matched to a gene: 5. This CDR3 comprises 15 residues. The CDR3 DNA reads TGTGCCACCAGCTTACGGACTAGCGGGAGATACGAGCAGTACTTC. Its translation: CATSLRTSGRYEQYF.

In this sample, this clone turned up many times. One end of the junction varies from germline; a read error may be responsible. The chain uses TRBV2 and TRBJ2-1; D uncertain. Germline CDR1 reads SNHLY; CDR2 reads FYNNEI. This CDR3 is built from 13 residues. The CDR3 spells CASSEMVYTEQFF. The CDR3 DNA follows: TGTGCCAGCAGTGAAATGGTCTACACTGAGCAGTTCTTC.

The sample holds one count of this clone. V gene TRBV6-6 combines with J gene TRBJ2-4; no definite D call. This CDR3 has 13 amino acids. With 7 bases removed from V and 2 bases from J, the gap between germline ends came to 9 bases. CDR1 is MNHNY, CDR2 SVGAGI, per germline (reference sequence). CDR3 loop: CASTPTPKNIQYF. The CDR3 coding sequence is TGTGCCAGCACCCCGACGCCCAAAAACATTCAGTACTTC.